This paragraph reports one TCR beta chain. Its antigen is currently unknown. The Oncomine TCR Beta short-read assay generated sequence data from the DNA of cultured CD4+ T cells. TCRdb reprocessed the PCR reads with MiXCR, giving one entry per CDR3 protein. The sample has about 3,400 distinct CDR3 sequences, 32% seen once; the top ten hold 48%. The sample originates from a study of vaccination and CD4 T cells after COVID-19. Study-level findings and limits: No early post-infection timepoints were studied, and convalescent patients studied were relatively few.

The CDR3 is 14 residues long. Germline CDR1 and CDR2: DFQATT and SNEGSKA (reference sequence). The V gene lost 3 bases and the J gene lost 0 bases, with 12 bases spanning the gap. Treatment noted: approximately nine-day PBMC culture with coronavirus spike peptide pools or control peptides (ViraFEST assay). The authors swapped half the medium for fresh IL-2 medium on days 3 and 7. Negative selection yielded CD4+ T cells from day-10 cultures. V is TRBV20-1 and J is TRBJ2-7; possibly TRBD2 for D (5 bases). The sample comprised CD4+ T cells from blood, cultured in vitro. The sequence was obtained from a human donor who had recovered from COVID-19. The CDR3 sequence is CSASSPRDSYEQYF. Written as DNA, the CDR3 is TGCAGTGCTAGCTCCCCCCGGGACTCCTACGAGCAGTACTTC.